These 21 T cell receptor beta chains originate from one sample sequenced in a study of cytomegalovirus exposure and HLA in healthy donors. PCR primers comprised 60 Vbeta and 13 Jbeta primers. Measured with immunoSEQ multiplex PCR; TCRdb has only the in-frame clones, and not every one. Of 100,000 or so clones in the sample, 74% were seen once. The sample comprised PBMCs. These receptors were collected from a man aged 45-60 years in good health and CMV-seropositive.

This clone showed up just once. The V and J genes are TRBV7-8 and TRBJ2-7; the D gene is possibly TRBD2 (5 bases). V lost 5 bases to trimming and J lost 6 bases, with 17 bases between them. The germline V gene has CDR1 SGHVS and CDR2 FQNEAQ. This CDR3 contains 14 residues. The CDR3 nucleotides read TGTGCCAGCAGCCCGCCGAGGGCAGCCTCCGAGCAGTACTTC. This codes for CASSPPRAASEQYF.

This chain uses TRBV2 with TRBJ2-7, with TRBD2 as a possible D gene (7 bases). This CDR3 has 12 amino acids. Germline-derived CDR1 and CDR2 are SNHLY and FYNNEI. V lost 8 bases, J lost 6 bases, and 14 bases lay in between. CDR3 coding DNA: TGTGCCAGCTCCCAGAGGGGGGGCGAGCAGTACTTC. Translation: CASSQRGGEQYF.

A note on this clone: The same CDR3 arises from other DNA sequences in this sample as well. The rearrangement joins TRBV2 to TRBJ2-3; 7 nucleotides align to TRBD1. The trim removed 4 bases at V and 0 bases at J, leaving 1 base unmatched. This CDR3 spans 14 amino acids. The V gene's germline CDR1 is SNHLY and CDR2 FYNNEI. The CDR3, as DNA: TGTGCCAGCAGTGGACAGGGTAGCACAGATACGCAGTATTTT. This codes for CASSGQGSTDTQYF. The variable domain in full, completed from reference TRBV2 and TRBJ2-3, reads EPEVTQTPSHQVTQMGQEVILRCVPISNHLYFYWYRQILGQKVEFLVSFYNNEISEKSEIFDDQFSVERPDGSNFTLKIRSTKLEDSAMYFCASSGQGSTDTQYFGPGTRLTVL.

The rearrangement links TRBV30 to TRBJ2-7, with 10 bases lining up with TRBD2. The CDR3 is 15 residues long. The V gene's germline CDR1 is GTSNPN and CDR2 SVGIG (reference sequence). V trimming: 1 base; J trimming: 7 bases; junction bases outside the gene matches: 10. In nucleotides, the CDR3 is TGTGCCTGGAGTGGTGGGGGGACTAGCGCGCAAGAGCAGTACTTC. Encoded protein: CAWSGGGTSAQEQYF.

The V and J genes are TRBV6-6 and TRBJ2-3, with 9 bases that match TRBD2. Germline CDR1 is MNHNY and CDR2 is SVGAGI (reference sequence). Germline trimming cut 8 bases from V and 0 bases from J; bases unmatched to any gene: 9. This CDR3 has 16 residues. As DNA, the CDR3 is TGTGCCAGCGGTAGCGGGGGCCGGACTAGCACAGATACGCAGTATTTT. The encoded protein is CASGSGGRTSTDTQYF.

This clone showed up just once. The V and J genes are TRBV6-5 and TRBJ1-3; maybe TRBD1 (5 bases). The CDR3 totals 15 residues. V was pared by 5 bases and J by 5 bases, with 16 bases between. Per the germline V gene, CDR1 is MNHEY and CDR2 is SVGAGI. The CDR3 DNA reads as TGTGCCAGCAGTCGCCCAGGGAAGGGGCGAAACACCATATATTTT. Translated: CASSRPGKGRNTIYF.

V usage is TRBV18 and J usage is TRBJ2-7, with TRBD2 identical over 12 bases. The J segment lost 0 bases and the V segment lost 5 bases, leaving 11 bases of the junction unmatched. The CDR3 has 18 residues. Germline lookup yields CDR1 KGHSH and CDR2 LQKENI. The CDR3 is CASSSGTSGWKSSYEQYF. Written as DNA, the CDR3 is TGTGCCAGCTCAAGCGGGACTAGCGGGTGGAAGAGCTCCTACGAGCAGTACTTC.

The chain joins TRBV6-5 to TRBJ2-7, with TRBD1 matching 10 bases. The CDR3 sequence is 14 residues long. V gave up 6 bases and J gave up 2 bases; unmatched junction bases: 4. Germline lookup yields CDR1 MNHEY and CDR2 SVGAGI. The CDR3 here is CASSRGTGAYEQYF. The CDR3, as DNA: TGTGCCAGCAGCCGCGGGACAGGGGCCTACGAGCAGTACTTC.

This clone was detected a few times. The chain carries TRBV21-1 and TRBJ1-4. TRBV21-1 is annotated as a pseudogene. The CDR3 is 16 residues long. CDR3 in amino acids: CASSKVVRGGDEKLFF. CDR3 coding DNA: TGTGCCAGCAGCAAAGTTGTTCGGGGGGGAGACGAAAAACTGTTTTTT.

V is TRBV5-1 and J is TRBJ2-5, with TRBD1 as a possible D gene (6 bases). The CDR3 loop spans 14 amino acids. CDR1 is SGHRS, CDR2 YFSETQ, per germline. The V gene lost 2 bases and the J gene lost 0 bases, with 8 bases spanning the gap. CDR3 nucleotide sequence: TGCGCCAGCAGCTTACAGGGAGACCAAGAGACCCAGTACTTC. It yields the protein CASSLQGDQETQYF.

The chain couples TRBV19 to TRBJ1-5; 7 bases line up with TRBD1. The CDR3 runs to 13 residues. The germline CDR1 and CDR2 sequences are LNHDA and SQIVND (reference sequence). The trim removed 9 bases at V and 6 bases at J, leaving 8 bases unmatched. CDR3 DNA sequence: TGTGCCAGCGGGACAGCCGTCGGTCAGCCCCAGCATTTT. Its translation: CASGTAVGQPQHF.

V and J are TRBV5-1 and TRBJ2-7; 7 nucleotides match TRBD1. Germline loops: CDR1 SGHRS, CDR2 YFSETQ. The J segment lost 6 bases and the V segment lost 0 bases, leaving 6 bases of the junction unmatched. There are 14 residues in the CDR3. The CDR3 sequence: CASSLGQGGGEQYF. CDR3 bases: TGCGCCAGCAGCTTGGGACAGGGTGGAGGCGAGCAGTACTTC.

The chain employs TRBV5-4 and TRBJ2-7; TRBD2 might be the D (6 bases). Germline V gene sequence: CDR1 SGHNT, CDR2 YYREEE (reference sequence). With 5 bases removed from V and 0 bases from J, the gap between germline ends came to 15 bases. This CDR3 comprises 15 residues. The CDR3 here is CASSPGRERSYEQYF. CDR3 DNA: TGTGCCAGCAGTCCGGGACGGGAGCGCTCCTACGAGCAGTACTTC.

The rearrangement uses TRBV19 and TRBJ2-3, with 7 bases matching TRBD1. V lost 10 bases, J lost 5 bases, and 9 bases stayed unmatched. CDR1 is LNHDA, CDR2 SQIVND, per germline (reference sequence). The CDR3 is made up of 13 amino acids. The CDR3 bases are TGTGCCACTAAGACAGGGCCAGGAGATACGCAGTATTTT. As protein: CATKTGPGDTQYF.

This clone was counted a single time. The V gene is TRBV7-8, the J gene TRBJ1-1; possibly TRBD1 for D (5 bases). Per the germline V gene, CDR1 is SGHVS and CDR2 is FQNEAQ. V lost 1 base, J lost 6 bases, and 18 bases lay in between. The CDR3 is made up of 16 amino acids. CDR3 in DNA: TGTGCCAGCAGCTTAGTGGCAAGGGGCGGAAAGGCTGAAGCTTTCTTT. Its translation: CASSLVARGGKAEAFF.

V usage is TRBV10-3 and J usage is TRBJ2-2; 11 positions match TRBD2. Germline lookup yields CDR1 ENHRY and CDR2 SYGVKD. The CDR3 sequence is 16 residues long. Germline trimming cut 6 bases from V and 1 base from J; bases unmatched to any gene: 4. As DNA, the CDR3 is TGTGCCATCAGCCCCGGGACTAGCGGGAACACCGGGGAGCTGTTTTTT. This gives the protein CAISPGTSGNTGELFF.

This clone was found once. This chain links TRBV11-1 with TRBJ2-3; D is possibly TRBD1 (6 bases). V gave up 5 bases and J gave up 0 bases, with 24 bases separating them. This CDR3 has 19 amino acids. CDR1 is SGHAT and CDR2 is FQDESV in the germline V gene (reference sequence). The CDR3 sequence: CASSPRGSFPMASTDTQYF. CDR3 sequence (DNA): TGTGCCAGCAGCCCGAGGGGGAGTTTCCCGATGGCTAGCACAGATACGCAGTATTTT.

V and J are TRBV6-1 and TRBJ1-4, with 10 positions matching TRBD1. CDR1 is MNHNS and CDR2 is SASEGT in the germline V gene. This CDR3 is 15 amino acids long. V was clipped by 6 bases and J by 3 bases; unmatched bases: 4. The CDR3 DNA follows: TGTGCCAGCAGCCGACAGGGGGCTTCTAATGAAAAACTGTTTTTT. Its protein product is CASSRQGASNEKLFF.

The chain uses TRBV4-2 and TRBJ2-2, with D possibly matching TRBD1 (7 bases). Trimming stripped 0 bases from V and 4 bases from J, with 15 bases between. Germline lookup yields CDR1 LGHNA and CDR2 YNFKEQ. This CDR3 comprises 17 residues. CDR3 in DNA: TGTGCCAGCAGCCAAGAGTCAACGGGGGACAGCACCGGGGAGCTGTTTTTT. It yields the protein CASSQESTGDSTGELFF.

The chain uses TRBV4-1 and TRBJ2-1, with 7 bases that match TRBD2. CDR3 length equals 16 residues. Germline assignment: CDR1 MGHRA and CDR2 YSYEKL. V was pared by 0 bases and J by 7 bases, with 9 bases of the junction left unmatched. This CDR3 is CASSQDGQRGENEQFF. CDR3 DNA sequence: TGCGCCAGCAGCCAAGATGGGCAGCGGGGAGAGAATGAGCAGTTCTTC.

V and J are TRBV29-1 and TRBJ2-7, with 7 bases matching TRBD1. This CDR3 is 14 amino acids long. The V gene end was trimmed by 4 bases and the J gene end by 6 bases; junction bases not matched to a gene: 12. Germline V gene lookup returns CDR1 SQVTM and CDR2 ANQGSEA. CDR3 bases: TGCAGCGTTGGCCAGGGGGTGATGGGCGCCGAGCAGTACTTC. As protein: CSVGQGVMGAEQYF.